The TCR beta chain under discussion was sequenced for a study of cytomegalovirus exposure and HLA in healthy donors. Study observations and caveats: The finding came from a later analysis; first-cohort TCR clusters tended to co-occur in the 110 or so validation repertoires. The study listed around 150 cytomegalovirus-associated TCR beta chains. The CMV antigen specificity of a few CMV-associated chains was confirmed through in vitro analysis.

Germline CDR1 and CDR2: MNHEY and SVGAGI. The V segment lost 9 bases and the J segment 4 bases; nucleotides outside the gene matches: 7. The CDR3 contains 14 residues. This clone was recorded only once. Its antigen is undetermined. Assay used: immunoSEQ multiplex PCR; TCRdb lists only in-frame clones, some missing. The profile covers roughly 150,000 clones, with approximately 86% appearing a single time and 7.5% to 9% taken by the ten largest. The genes are TRBV6-5 and TRBJ2-1, with 9 bases fitting TRBD2. The clonotype originates from a man between 18 and 29 years old in good health and CMV-seropositive. The specimen sequenced was PBMCs. The CDR3 DNA follows: TGTGCCAGTCAGGCTAGCGGGGTATACAATGAGCAGTTCTTC. It encodes CASQASGVYNEQFF.